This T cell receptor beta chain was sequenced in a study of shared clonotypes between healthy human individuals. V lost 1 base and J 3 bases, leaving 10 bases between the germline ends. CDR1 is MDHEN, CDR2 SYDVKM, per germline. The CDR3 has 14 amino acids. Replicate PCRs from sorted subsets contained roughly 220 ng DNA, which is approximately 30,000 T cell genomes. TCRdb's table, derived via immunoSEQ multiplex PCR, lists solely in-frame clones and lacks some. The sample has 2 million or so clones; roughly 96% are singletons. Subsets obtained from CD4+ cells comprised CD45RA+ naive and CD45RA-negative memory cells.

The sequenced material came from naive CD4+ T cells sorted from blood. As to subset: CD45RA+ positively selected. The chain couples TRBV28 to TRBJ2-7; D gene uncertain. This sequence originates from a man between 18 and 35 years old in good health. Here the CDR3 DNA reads TGTGCCAGCAGTTTATCTGGCCGAGGCTACGAGCAGTACTTC. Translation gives CASSLSGRGYEQYF.